The 12 T cell receptor beta chains in this list originate from one sample, sequenced in a study of cytomegalovirus exposure and HLA in healthy donors (dated by TCRdb to the late 2010s). The library was made by the immunoSEQ multiplex PCR assay. For the multiplex PCR, a mixture combining 60 forward primers for TCR Vbeta segments and 13 reverse primers for TCR Jbeta segments was used. Entries here come from immuneACCESS through TCRdb and include only in-frame sequences with V and J called. Some clones fail to appear in such tables; in the studies checked, an unresolved V gene covers under half of the shortfall, and the cause of the remainder is unknown. For this sample there are about 90,000 clones; less than 80% appear just once. 2.1% of the sample rests with the top ten. The sample comprised PBMCs. Receptors originate from a man aged 25-45 years in good health and CMV-seronegative.

This clone was seen more than once but under ten times. As DNA, the CDR3 is TGTGCCAGCAGCCGAAGACAGGGGGTTGTAATGAACACTGAAGCTTTCTTT. It yields the protein CASSRRQGVVMNTEAFF. The chain employs TRBV7-9 and TRBJ1-1, with 9 nucleotides matching TRBD1. The CDR3 runs 17 residues. Germline CDR1 is SEHNR and CDR2 is FQNEAQ (reference sequence). V lost 5 bases and J lost 0; bases outside the gene matches: 10.

This clone was detected a few times. The chain uses TRBV5-1 and TRBJ2-7; 7 bases fit TRBD1. CDR1 SGHRS and CDR2 YFSETQ come from the germline V gene. V shed 2 bases, J shed 3 bases, and the junction held 11 bases outside the gene matches. This CDR3 comprises 16 residues. CDR3 sequence (DNA): TGCGCCAGCAGCTTCCGAGGGGGACAGCAAATCTACGAGCAGTACTTC. Protein sequence: CASSFRGGQQIYEQYF. Full variable domain (missing parts from reference TRBV5-1 and TRBJ2-7): KAGVTQTPRYLIKTRGQQVTLSCSPISGHRSVSWYQQTPGQGLQFLFEYFSETQRNKGNFPGRFSGRQFSNSRSEMNVSTLELGDSALYLCASSFRGGQQIYEQYFGPGTRLTVT.

The gene calls are TRBV25-1 and TRBJ1-2, with 7 nucleotides matching TRBD1. This CDR3 contains 15 residues. Per germline, CDR1 MGHDK and CDR2 SYGVNS. V was pared by 3 bases and J by 2 bases, with 6 bases of the junction left unmatched. CDR3 sequence: CASSDWDSENYGYTF. The CDR3 region has the DNA TGTGCCAGCAGTGATTGGGACAGTGAAAACTATGGCTACACCTTC.

The chain couples TRBV5-4 to TRBJ1-1; D unresolved. The ends were cut back, 2 bases at V and 5 bases at J, with 16 bases in the middle. The CDR3 sequence is 15 residues long. Looked up from germline, CDR1 is SGHNT and CDR2 is YYREEE (reference sequence). CDR3 sequence: CASSFWFEGGTEAFF. In DNA, the CDR3 is TGTGCCAGCAGCTTTTGGTTTGAGGGAGGTACTGAAGCTTTCTTT. The whole variable domain, filled in from reference TRBV5-4 and TRBJ1-1, reads ETGVTQSPTHLIKTRGQQVTLRCSSQSGHNTVSWYQQALGQGPQFIFQYYREEENGRGNFPPRFSGLQFPNYSSELNVNALELDDSALYLCASSFWFEGGTEAFFGQGTRLTVV.

The V call is TRBV13, the J call TRBJ1-4; D is unresolved. Trimming removed 3 bases at V and 0 bases at J, with 8 bases between. Germline V gene data show CDR1 as PRHDT and CDR2 as FYEKMQ (reference sequence). CDR3 length: 15 residues. Here the CDR3 DNA reads TGTGCCAGCAGCTTCAGGAAAACAACTAATGAAAAACTGTTTTTT. Its translation is CASSFRKTTNEKLFF.

The chain couples TRBV5-8 to TRBJ2-7; possible D gene TRBD1, 6 bases. The CDR3 has 13 amino acids. CDR1 is SGHTS and CDR2 is YDEGEE in the germline V gene. Trimming cost V 4 bases and J 5 bases, with 13 bases left between them. CDR3 nucleotides: TGTGCCAGCAGCCGAGACAGGTGGGACGAGCAGTACTTC. This codes for CASSRDRWDEQYF. Full variable domain (missing parts from reference TRBV5-8 and TRBJ2-7): EAGVTQSPTHLIKTRGQQATLRCSPISGHTSVYWYQQALGLGLQFLLWYDEGEERNRGNFPPRFSGRQFPNYSSELNVNALELEDSALYLCASSRDRWDEQYFGPGTRLTVT.

The gene calls are TRBV2 and TRBJ2-2; the match to TRBD1 covers 8 bases. V shed 7 bases and J 4 bases; nucleotides not matched to a gene: 11. Germline values: CDR1 SNHLY, CDR2 FYNNEI. The CDR3 contains 16 residues. The CDR3 coding sequence is TGTGCCAGCAAGAGCAGGGGGCTGCGAGGCACCGGGGAGCTGTTTTTT. Its translation is CASKSRGLRGTGELFF.

CDR3 DNA sequence: TGCGCCAGCAGCCCCATGACTACCGTCAACAATGAGCAGTTCTTC. Protein product: CASSPMTTVNNEQFF. The chain links TRBV5-1 to TRBJ2-1; tentatively, D is TRBD2 (5 bases). V was cut by 4 bases and J by 5 bases, with 16 bases left in between. The germline CDR1 and CDR2 sequences are SGHRS and YFSETQ. This CDR3 is 15 amino acids long.

With respect to this clone: A junction end diverges from the germline sequence, so it may reflect a read error. The chain employs TRBV5-1 and TRBJ2-3; 10 positions match TRBD2. Germline CDR1 reads SGHRS; CDR2 reads YFSETQ. There are 17 residues in the CDR3. CDR3 in amino acids: CASRLGVLAGAADTQYF. The CDR3 bases are TGCGCCAGCCGCTTGGGTGTTCTAGCGGGAGCCGCAGATACGCAGTATTTT. Combining the CDR3 with reference TRBV5-1 and TRBJ2-3 gives the whole variable domain KAGVTQTPRYLIKTRGQQVTLSCSPISGHRSVSWYQQTPGQGLQFLFEYFSETQRNKGNFPGRFSGRQFSNSRSEMNVSTLELGDSALYLCASRLGVLAGAADTQYFGPGTRLTVL.

V and J are TRBV5-1 and TRBJ2-1; D call uncertain. Germline CDR1 is SGHRS and CDR2 is YFSETQ. Trimming stripped 0 bases from V and 4 bases from J, with 2 bases between. The CDR3 extends over 12 amino acids. The CDR3 DNA sequence: TGCGCCAGCAGCTTGGCTTACAATGAGCAGTTCTTC. Translation: CASSLAYNEQFF.

The V and J genes are TRBV19 and TRBJ1-2, with 7 nucleotides matching TRBD1. CDR1 is LNHDA and CDR2 is SQIVND in the germline V gene (reference sequence). The CDR3 has 15 residues. With V trimmed by 1 base and J by 5 bases, 7 bases remained unmatched. The CDR3 bases are TGTGCCAGTAGTATAGTCTTGACAGGGCGATATGGCTACACCTTC. This sequence encodes CASSIVLTGRYGYTF.

This sequence joins TRBV5-1 and TRBJ2-3; 10 nucleotides align to TRBD2. The CDR3 runs to 15 residues. Germline CDR1 SGHRS, CDR2 YFSETQ. Germline trimming cut 4 bases from V and 2 bases from J; bases unmatched to any gene: 4. In DNA, the CDR3 is TGCGCCAGCAGCACGGGACTAGCGAACACAGATACGCAGTATTTT. This codes for CASSTGLANTDTQYF. The full variable domain, in which reference TRBV5-1 and TRBJ2-3 provide the parts outside the CDR3, is KAGVTQTPRYLIKTRGQQVTLSCSPISGHRSVSWYQQTPGQGLQFLFEYFSETQRNKGNFPGRFSGRQFSNSRSEMNVSTLELGDSALYLCASSTGLANTDTQYFGPGTRLTVL.